The rows below give T cell receptor beta chains drawn from one sample of a study of blood T cell repertoires in COVID-19. Assay used: immunoSEQ multiplex PCR; TCRdb lists only in-frame clones, some missing. The table has tens of thousands of clones, more than 80% seen once. The sample comprised peripheral blood. The receptors come from a human donor in a cohort sampled during active COVID-19. CDR3s include the opening cysteine and the closing phenylalanine or tryptophan.

V gene	J gene	CDR3 protein
TRBV7-8	TRBJ2-3	CASSPRQGMGTDTQYF
TRBV6-6	TRBJ2-2	CASSPQVQGPGELFF
TRBV4-3	TRBJ1-2	CASSPGGGYGYTF
TRBV7-8	TRBJ2-7	CASSLTTEQYF
TRBV29-1	TRBJ2-2	CSVDTDDPGELFF
TRBV6-6	TRBJ1-1	CASSRSAQGAPAEAFF
TRBV27	TRBJ2-4	CATRGSGNIQYF
TRBV15	TRBJ1-5	CATSRDGQGANQPQHF
TRBV9	TRBJ1-3	CASSVEDSSGNTIYF
TRBV7-9	TRBJ1-1	CASSLQGGTEAFF
TRBV5-4	TRBJ2-5	CASSQQDQETQYF
TRBV30	TRBJ1-5	CAWSDRAYNQPQHF
TRBV30	TRBJ1-4	CAWSVRENEKLFF
TRBV5-1	TRBJ2-1	CASSLGLAASYNEQFF
TRBV5-4	TRBJ1-1	CASSPSLTGANTEAFF
TRBV19	TRBJ1-5	CASSPGQGARLFHQPQHF
TRBV6-5	TRBJ2-1	CASRGGAGGPREQFF
TRBV4-1	TRBJ2-4	CASSHPKWTGLAKNIQYF
TRBV7-9	TRBJ1-1	CASSTGMNTEAFF
TRBV19	TRBJ2-1	CASSERTSGGGPPTHSSYNEQFF
TRBV5-1	TRBJ1-6	CASSLLTQGLGNSPLHF
TRBV20-1	TRBJ1-5	CSASQGQGSGNQPQHF
TRBV11-2	TRBJ2-5	CASSSLGRSQETRYF
TRBV30	TRBJ2-3	CAWSALPQGATDTQYF
TRBV30	TRBJ1-2	CAWSVMSSRSRGYTF
TRBV6-4	TRBJ1-2	CASSDGGTRYGYTF
TRBV7-8	TRBJ2-7	CASSHSIGLAGGRSAYEQYF
TRBV19	TRBJ1-2	CASSIGRGNDYGYTF
TRBV5-1	TRBJ2-5	CASSSTYEAQYF
TRBV19	TRBJ1-4	CASSIQEAGEKLFF
TRBV6-5	TRBJ2-1	CASSRPGAYNEQFF